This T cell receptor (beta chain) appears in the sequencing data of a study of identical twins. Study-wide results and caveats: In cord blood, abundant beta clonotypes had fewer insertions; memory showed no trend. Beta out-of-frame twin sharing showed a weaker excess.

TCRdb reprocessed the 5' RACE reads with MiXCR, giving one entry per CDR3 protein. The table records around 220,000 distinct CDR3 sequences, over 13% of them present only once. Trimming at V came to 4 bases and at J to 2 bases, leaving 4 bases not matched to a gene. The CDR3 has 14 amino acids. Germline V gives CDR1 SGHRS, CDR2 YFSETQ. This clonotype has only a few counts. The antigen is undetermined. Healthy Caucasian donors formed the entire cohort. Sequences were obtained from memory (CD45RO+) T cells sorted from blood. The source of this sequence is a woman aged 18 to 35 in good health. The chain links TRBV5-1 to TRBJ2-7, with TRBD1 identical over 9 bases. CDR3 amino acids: CASSATGGTYEQYF. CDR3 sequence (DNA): TGCGCCAGCAGCGCGACAGGGGGTACCTACGAGCAGTACTTC.